The rows below give T cell receptor beta chains drawn from one sample of a study of T-cell memory formation after mild COVID-19. TCRdb independently ran MiXCR on the 5' RACE reads; one entry per CDR3 protein. The data show tens of thousands of distinct CDR3 sequences, roughly 7% seen once. Sequences were obtained from PBMCs or a T cell subset sorted from them (not recorded which). These receptors originate from a man younger than 30 who had mild COVID-19 (a few samples of this study predate the infection). Cell type and time point are not known. The CDR3 runs from the conserved cysteine through the conserved F or W. The order of the fields is V gene, clone size, J gene, D gene, CDR3 protein, CDR3 DNA. A D gene is named only where the DNA matches it firmly. The size of a clone is reported for some rows only, either as once, few or many, or as a class for expanded clones.

v_gene: TRBV18; abundance: few; j_gene: TRBJ2-1; d_gene: .; CDR3aa: CASSLGALNEQFF; CDR3nt: TGTGCCAGCTCACTCGGGGCACTGAATGAGCAGTTCTTC
v_gene: TRBV5-1; abundance: few; j_gene: TRBJ2-5; d_gene: .; CDR3aa: CASSWGGGKETQYF; CDR3nt: TGCGCCAGCAGCTGGGGGGGCGGTAAAGAGACCCAGTACTTC
v_gene: TRBV11-2; abundance: .; j_gene: TRBJ2-5; d_gene: .; CDR3aa: CASSLAGVLKETQYF; CDR3nt: TGTGCCAGCAGCTTAGCGGGGGTACTTAAAGAGACCCAGTACTTC
v_gene: TRBV7-2; abundance: many; j_gene: TRBJ1-5; d_gene: .; CDR3aa: CASSPPGRYQPQHF; CDR3nt: TGTGCCAGCAGCCCACCGGGTCGTTATCAGCCCCAGCATTTT
v_gene: TRBV12-3/TRBV12-4; abundance: few; j_gene: TRBJ1-6; d_gene: .; CDR3aa: CASRRGRGNSPLHF; CDR3nt: TGTGCCAGCCGTAGGGGCCGAGGGAATTCACCCCTCCACTTT
v_gene: TRBV14; abundance: few; j_gene: TRBJ2-7; d_gene: TRBD2; CDR3aa: CASSQAGTGGRYEQYF; CDR3nt: TGTGCCAGCAGCCAAGCTGGCACGGGGGGGCGTTACGAGCAGTACTTC
v_gene: TRBV7-9; abundance: .; j_gene: TRBJ1-2; d_gene: TRBD1; CDR3aa: CASSRRDRGSYGYTF; CDR3nt: TGTGCCAGCAGCCGCCGGGACAGGGGATCCTATGGCTACACCTTC
v_gene: TRBV20-1; abundance: few; j_gene: TRBJ2-3; d_gene: TRBD2; CDR3aa: CSAQLAGGLDTQYF; CDR3nt: TGCAGTGCTCAACTAGCGGGGGGCCTCGATACGCAGTATTTT
v_gene: TRBV29-1; abundance: .; j_gene: TRBJ2-6; d_gene: .; CDR3aa: CSAERAGANVLTF; CDR3nt: TGCAGCGCGGAAAGAGCTGGGGCCAACGTCCTGACTTTC
v_gene: TRBV5-1; abundance: few; j_gene: TRBJ1-1; d_gene: .; CDR3aa: CASSLPPPNTEAFF; CDR3nt: TGCGCCAGCAGCTTGCCACCTCCTAACACTGAAGCTTTCTTT
v_gene: TRBV6-2/TRBV6-3; abundance: many; j_gene: TRBJ2-1; d_gene: .; CDR3aa: CASQRNQGYNEQFF; CDR3nt: TGTGCCAGCCAAAGAAACCAGGGGTACAATGAGCAGTTCTTC
v_gene: TRBV10-3; abundance: many; j_gene: TRBJ1-6; d_gene: TRBD1; CDR3aa: CASGQGNSPLHF; CDR3nt: TGTGCCAGCGGACAGGGGAATTCACCCCTCCACTTT
v_gene: TRBV18; abundance: few; j_gene: TRBJ2-3; d_gene: .; CDR3aa: CASSELGRDTQYF; CDR3nt: TGTGCCAGCTCAGAGCTGGGGCGAGATACGCAGTATTTT
v_gene: TRBV12-3/TRBV12-4; abundance: many; j_gene: TRBJ1-1; d_gene: TRBD1; CDR3aa: CASSFDRATEAFF; CDR3nt: TGTGCCAGCAGTTTCGACAGGGCCACTGAAGCTTTCTTT
v_gene: TRBV4-3; abundance: .; j_gene: TRBJ2-1; d_gene: .; CDR3aa: CASSQDSWENEQFF; CDR3nt: TGCGCCAGCAGCCAAGATAGTTGGGAGAATGAGCAGTTCTTC
v_gene: TRBV7-2; abundance: many; j_gene: TRBJ2-3; d_gene: .; CDR3aa: CASSSGLLPDTQYF; CDR3nt: TGTGCCAGCAGCTCCGGACTGCTGCCAGATACGCAGTATTTT
v_gene: TRBV7-9; abundance: .; j_gene: TRBJ2-4; d_gene: .; CDR3aa: CASSPPGNLAKNIQYF; CDR3nt: TGTGCCAGCAGCCCCCCCGGGAACTTAGCCAAAAACATTCAGTACTTC
v_gene: TRBV12-3/TRBV12-4; abundance: few; j_gene: TRBJ2-7; d_gene: TRBD2; CDR3aa: CASSTSGEHSYEQYF; CDR3nt: TGTGCCAGCAGTACTAGCGGCGAACATTCCTACGAGCAGTACTTC
v_gene: TRBV5-1; abundance: .; j_gene: TRBJ2-2; d_gene: .; CDR3aa: CASSSSSSPNTGELFF; CDR3nt: TGCGCCAGCAGCTCGTCCTCAAGCCCCAACACCGGGGAGCTGTTTTTT
v_gene: TRBV12-3/TRBV12-4; abundance: few; j_gene: TRBJ1-6; d_gene: .; CDR3aa: CASSFIITPLHF; CDR3nt: TGTGCCAGCAGTTTTATTATTACGCCCCTCCACTTT
v_gene: TRBV7-8; abundance: .; j_gene: TRBJ1-2; d_gene: .; CDR3aa: CASSPNPTSGGYTF; CDR3nt: TGTGCCAGCAGCCCCAATCCGACCTCAGGTGGCTACACCTTC
v_gene: TRBV4-1; abundance: .; j_gene: TRBJ1-2; d_gene: TRBD1; CDR3aa: CASSQGSQGNYGYTF; CDR3nt: TGCGCCAGCAGCCAAGGTTCACAGGGGAACTATGGCTACACCTTC
v_gene: TRBV6-5; abundance: few; j_gene: TRBJ2-5; d_gene: .; CDR3aa: CASSYRIGGGRIETQYF; CDR3nt: TGTGCCAGCAGTTACCGAATCGGTGGGGGGAGGATAGAGACCCAGTACTTC
v_gene: TRBV12-3/TRBV12-4; abundance: .; j_gene: TRBJ1-5; d_gene: .; CDR3aa: CDSSFGGLNQPQHF; CDR3nt: TGTGACAGCAGTTTTGGGGGCCTCAATCAGCCCCAGCATTTT
v_gene: TRBV5-1; abundance: few; j_gene: TRBJ1-5; d_gene: .; CDR3aa: CASSSPVEPQHF; CDR3nt: TGCGCCAGCAGCTCCCCGGTGGAGCCCCAGCATTTT
v_gene: TRBV10-2; abundance: .; j_gene: TRBJ1-2; d_gene: .; CDR3aa: CASSEKAIYGYTF; CDR3nt: TGCGCCAGCAGTGAGAAGGCAATCTATGGCTACACCTTC
v_gene: TRBV5-1; abundance: few; j_gene: TRBJ2-5; d_gene: .; CDR3aa: CASSLSSRSGTQYF; CDR3nt: TGCGCCAGCAGCCTATCCTCCCGTTCTGGGACCCAGTACTTC
v_gene: TRBV12-3/TRBV12-4; abundance: .; j_gene: TRBJ2-2; d_gene: .; CDR3aa: CASSFETGELFF; CDR3nt: TGTGCCAGCAGTTTTGAGACCGGGGAGCTGTTTTTT
v_gene: TRBV18; abundance: .; j_gene: TRBJ1-1; d_gene: .; CDR3aa: CASSPSGYGTEAFF; CDR3nt: TGTGCCAGCTCACCATCAGGGTATGGTACTGAAGCTTTCTTT
v_gene: TRBV7-2; abundance: few; j_gene: TRBJ2-3; d_gene: TRBD2; CDR3aa: CASTPYNGGARDTQYF; CDR3nt: TGTGCCAGCACCCCTTATAACGGGGGGGCACGAGATACGCAGTATTTT
v_gene: TRBV27; abundance: .; j_gene: TRBJ1-1; d_gene: .; CDR3aa: CASGGSAEAFF; CDR3nt: TGTGCCAGCGGCGGTTCCGCTGAAGCTTTCTTT
v_gene: TRBV28; abundance: many; j_gene: TRBJ1-1; d_gene: .; CDR3aa: CASSFFMRPRTAMNTEAFF; CDR3nt: TGTGCCAGCAGTTTCTTCATGCGGCCCCGGACAGCGATGAACACTGAAGCTTTCTTT
v_gene: TRBV5-6; abundance: .; j_gene: TRBJ2-6; d_gene: .; CDR3aa: CASSWVISGANVLTF; CDR3nt: TGTGCCAGCAGCTGGGTAATATCTGGGGCCAACGTCCTGACTTTC
v_gene: TRBV4-3; abundance: .; j_gene: TRBJ2-1; d_gene: .; CDR3aa: CASSHLGAGNEQFF; CDR3nt: TGCGCCAGCAGCCACCTGGGGGCCGGGAATGAGCAGTTCTTC
v_gene: TRBV28; abundance: few; j_gene: TRBJ2-5; d_gene: .; CDR3aa: CASRGTGMETQYF; CDR3nt: TGTGCCAGCAGGGGAACAGGCATGGAGACCCAGTACTTC
v_gene: TRBV4-3; abundance: many; j_gene: TRBJ1-2; d_gene: .; CDR3aa: CASSQDWGYANYGYTF; CDR3nt: TGCGCCAGCAGCCAGGACTGGGGGTACGCTAACTATGGCTACACCTTC
v_gene: TRBV2; abundance: .; j_gene: TRBJ1-5; d_gene: .; CDR3aa: CASSEIVSNQPQHF; CDR3nt: TGTGCCAGCAGTGAAATCGTTAGCAATCAGCCCCAGCATTTT
v_gene: TRBV3-1; abundance: few; j_gene: TRBJ2-3; d_gene: TRBD2; CDR3aa: CASQPGGRDTQYF; CDR3nt: TGTGCCAGCCAACCGGGGGGGCGTGATACGCAGTATTTT
v_gene: TRBV30; abundance: few; j_gene: TRBJ1-2; d_gene: .; CDR3aa: CACRSYRESGYTF; CDR3nt: TGTGCCTGCAGAAGCTACAGGGAGAGTGGCTACACCTTC
v_gene: TRBV4-2; abundance: few; j_gene: TRBJ1-4; d_gene: .; CDR3aa: CASSQEGGTTNEKLFF; CDR3nt: TGTGCCAGCAGCCAAGAGGGAGGAACAACTAATGAAAAACTGTTTTTT
v_gene: TRBV7-2; abundance: .; j_gene: TRBJ1-2; d_gene: .; CDR3aa: CASSPTPYGYTF; CDR3nt: TGTGCCAGCAGCCCGACCCCCTATGGCTACACCTTC
v_gene: TRBV12-3/TRBV12-4; abundance: many; j_gene: TRBJ2-1; d_gene: .; CDR3aa: CASSFGAHNEQFF; CDR3nt: TGTGCCAGCAGTTTTGGGGCCCACAATGAGCAGTTCTTC
v_gene: TRBV2; abundance: few; j_gene: TRBJ2-1; d_gene: .; CDR3aa: CASSGPGQSYNEQFF; CDR3nt: TGTGCCAGCAGTGGGCCGGGACAAAGTTACAATGAGCAGTTCTTC
v_gene: TRBV5-1; abundance: .; j_gene: TRBJ1-3; d_gene: .; CDR3aa: CASSPGPGVPGNTIYF; CDR3nt: TGCGCCAGCAGCCCAGGGCCGGGAGTTCCTGGAAACACCATATATTTT
v_gene: TRBV3-1; abundance: .; j_gene: TRBJ2-5; d_gene: TRBD1; CDR3aa: CASSGNRGHFVETQYF; CDR3nt: TGTGCCAGCAGCGGAAACAGGGGGCATTTCGTTGAGACCCAGTACTTC
v_gene: TRBV5-1; abundance: few; j_gene: TRBJ2-3; d_gene: .; CDR3aa: CASSLDGGADTQYF; CDR3nt: TGCGCCAGCAGCTTGGACGGGGGAGCGGATACGCAGTATTTT
v_gene: TRBV7-7; abundance: many; j_gene: TRBJ2-5; d_gene: TRBD2; CDR3aa: CASSRGGTYQETQYF; CDR3nt: TGTGCTAGCAGCCGGGGGGGGACGTACCAAGAGACCCAGTACTTC
v_gene: TRBV2; abundance: few; j_gene: TRBJ2-1; d_gene: .; CDR3aa: CAGRPQGPEQFF; CDR3nt: TGTGCCGGCCGGCCCCAGGGGCCTGAGCAGTTCTTC
v_gene: TRBV5-1; abundance: many; j_gene: TRBJ2-3; d_gene: .; CDR3aa: CASRRDGKDTQYF; CDR3nt: TGCGCCAGCAGAAGGGACGGAAAAGATACGCAGTATTTT
v_gene: TRBV7-9; abundance: few; j_gene: TRBJ2-1; d_gene: .; CDR3aa: CASFERGSVYNEQFF; CDR3nt: TGTGCCAGCTTCGAACGGGGATCAGTGTACAATGAGCAGTTCTTC
v_gene: TRBV2; abundance: few; j_gene: TRBJ2-1; d_gene: TRBD1; CDR3aa: CASRPRDRAHNEQFF; CDR3nt: TGTGCCAGCAGACCCCGGGACAGGGCACACAATGAGCAGTTCTTC
v_gene: TRBV4-2; abundance: many; j_gene: TRBJ1-2; d_gene: .; CDR3aa: CASSQDRGVQGVLYGYTF; CDR3nt: TGTGCCAGCAGCCAAGATCGAGGGGTCCAGGGCGTTCTCTATGGCTACACCTTC
v_gene: TRBV20-1; abundance: few; j_gene: TRBJ2-3; d_gene: TRBD2; CDR3aa: CSAPTSQGTQYF; CDR3nt: TGCAGTGCACCGACTAGCCAGGGTACGCAGTATTTT
v_gene: TRBV18; abundance: .; j_gene: TRBJ1-2; d_gene: .; CDR3aa: CASSQEGSYGYTF; CDR3nt: TGTGCCAGCTCACAGGAGGGGAGTTATGGCTACACCTTC
v_gene: TRBV12-3/TRBV12-4; abundance: many; j_gene: TRBJ1-1; d_gene: .; CDR3aa: CASSTPLGRTAEAFF; CDR3nt: TGTGCCAGCAGTACCCCCCTGGGTAGGACGGCTGAAGCTTTCTTT
v_gene: TRBV5-1; abundance: few; j_gene: TRBJ2-1; d_gene: TRBD2; CDR3aa: CASSSGTSGKSSYNEQFF; CDR3nt: TGCGCCAGCAGTTCCGGGACTAGCGGGAAGAGCTCCTACAATGAGCAGTTCTTC
v_gene: TRBV28; abundance: .; j_gene: TRBJ2-2; d_gene: .; CDR3aa: CASSSVGTNTGELFF; CDR3nt: TGTGCCAGCAGTTCAGTCGGGACGAACACCGGGGAGCTGTTTTTT
v_gene: TRBV28; abundance: .; j_gene: TRBJ1-1; d_gene: .; CDR3aa: CASSFWGSGGRGTEAFF; CDR3nt: TGTGCCAGCAGTTTTTGGGGTTCGGGGGGGCGAGGCACTGAAGCTTTCTTT